Sequencing of this T cell receptor (beta chain) was carried out in a study of blood T cell repertoires in COVID-19. The CDR3 loop spans 14 amino acids. V was pared by 7 bases and J by 3 bases, with 13 bases between. CDR1 is MDHEN and CDR2 is SYDVKM in the germline V gene. Enrolled during active infection, Seattle patients were then followed longitudinally. The repertoire was sequenced with immunoSEQ multiplex PCR; TCRdb's copy has only in-frame clones and lacks some. The sample carries roughly 290,000 clones, about 93% recorded once. The sample taken for sequencing was peripheral blood. This receptor was obtained from a woman in her 30s with COVID-19, enrolled during active disease. The chain is built from TRBV28 and TRBJ1-5; D is uncertain. CDR3 in DNA: TGTGCCAGCATTGAGGAGTGGAACAATCAGCCCCAGCATTTT. This gives the protein CASIEEWNNQPQHF.